The clone carrying this T cell receptor (beta chain) appeared once. Its target is unknown. The data originate from a study of cytomegalovirus exposure and HLA in healthy donors. Study outcomes and limitations: In an earlier analysis, most TCR beta V segments were productive about 87% or about 30% of the time.

Germline-derived CDR1 and CDR2 are SGHTA and FQGTGA. V shed 5 bases and J 7 bases; nucleotides not matched to a gene: 9. The CDR3 has 15 residues. PCR was performed using 60 Vbeta and 13 Jbeta primers. Under the authors' procedure: An analysis performed later counted roughly 80 million unique TCR beta chains (approximately 10 million of them shared). The assay was immunoSEQ multiplex PCR, and TCRdb's table has in-frame clones only and misses some. That table furnishes V, J and clone size, whereas the DNA furnished D and trimming. The table has about 160,000 clones, roughly 80% seen once. V gene TRBV7-3 combines with J gene TRBJ2-1, with 9 bases matching TRBD1. The TCR originated in a male donor in good health and CMV-seropositive. The material sequenced was PBMCs. The DNA for the CDR3 is TGTGCCAGCAGCCTACAGGGGGCCCGAGGGAATGAGCAGTTCTTC. Its protein product is CASSLQGARGNEQFF.